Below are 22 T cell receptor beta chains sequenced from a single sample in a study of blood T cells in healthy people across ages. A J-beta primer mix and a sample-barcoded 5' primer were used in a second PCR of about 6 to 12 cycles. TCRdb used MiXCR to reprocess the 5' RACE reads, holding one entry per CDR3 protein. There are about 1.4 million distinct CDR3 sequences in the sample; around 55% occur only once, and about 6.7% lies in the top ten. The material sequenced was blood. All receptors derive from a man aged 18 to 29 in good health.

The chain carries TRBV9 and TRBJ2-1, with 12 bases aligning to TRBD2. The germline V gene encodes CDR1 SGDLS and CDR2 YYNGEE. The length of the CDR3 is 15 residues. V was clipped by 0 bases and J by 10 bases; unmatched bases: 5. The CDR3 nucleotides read TGTGCCAGCAGCGTAGGGGATCTAGCGGGGGGGGAGCAGTTCTTC. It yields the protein CASSVGDLAGGEQFF.

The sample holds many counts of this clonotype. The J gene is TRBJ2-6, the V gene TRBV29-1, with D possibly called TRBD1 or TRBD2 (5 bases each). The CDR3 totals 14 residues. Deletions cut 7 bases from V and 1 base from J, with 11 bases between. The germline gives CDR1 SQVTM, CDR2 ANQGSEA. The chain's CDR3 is CSAKRGSGANVLTF. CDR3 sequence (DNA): TGCAGCGCTAAGAGGGGTTCTGGGGCCAACGTCCTGACTTTC. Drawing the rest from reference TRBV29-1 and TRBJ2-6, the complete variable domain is SAVISQKPSRDICQRGTSLTIQCQVDSQVTMMFWYRQQPGQSLTLIATANQGSEATYESGFVIDKFPISRPNLTFSTLTVSNMSPEDSSIYLCSAKRGSGANVLTFGAGSRLTVL.

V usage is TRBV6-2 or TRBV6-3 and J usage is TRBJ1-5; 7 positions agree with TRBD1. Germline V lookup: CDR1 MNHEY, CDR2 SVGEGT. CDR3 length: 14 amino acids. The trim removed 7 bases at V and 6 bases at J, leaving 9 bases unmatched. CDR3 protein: CASTDREGIQPQHF. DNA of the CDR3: TGTGCCAGCACCGACAGGGAAGGTATTCAGCCCCAGCATTTT.

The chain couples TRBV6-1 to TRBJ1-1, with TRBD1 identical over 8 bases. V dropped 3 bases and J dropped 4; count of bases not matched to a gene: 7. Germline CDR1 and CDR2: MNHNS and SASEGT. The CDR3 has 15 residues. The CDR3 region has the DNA TGTGCCAGCAGTGATCCCTCTACAGGGGGCACTGAAGCTTTCTTT. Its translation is CASSDPSTGGTEAFF.

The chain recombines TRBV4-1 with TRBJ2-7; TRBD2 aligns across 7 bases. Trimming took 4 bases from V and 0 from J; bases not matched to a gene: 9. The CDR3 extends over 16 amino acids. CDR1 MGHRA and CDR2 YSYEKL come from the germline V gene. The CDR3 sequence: CASSLGRGRTSYEQYF. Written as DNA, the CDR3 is TGCGCCAGCAGCCTGGGACGCGGGAGAACCTCCTACGAGCAGTACTTC.

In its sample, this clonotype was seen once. CDR3 residues: CASKKVSSGANVLTF. The CDR3 DNA is TGTGCCAGCAAAAAGGTTTCCTCTGGGGCCAACGTCCTGACTTTC. The V and J genes are TRBV6-5 and TRBJ2-6; unclear D gene. V gave up 7 bases and J gave up 0 bases, with 10 bases separating them. The germline V gene encodes CDR1 MNHEY and CDR2 SVGAGI. There are 15 residues in the CDR3.

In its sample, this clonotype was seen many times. The CDR3 protein is CASSFTGAYEQYF. The CDR3 DNA sequence: TGCGCCAGCAGCTTTACAGGGGCCTACGAGCAGTACTTC. The rearrangement uses TRBV5-1 and TRBJ2-7; 7 positions match TRBD1. Germline CDR1 reads SGHRS; CDR2 reads YFSETQ. This CDR3 has 13 residues. V shed 2 bases and J 2 bases; nucleotides not matched to a gene: 1.

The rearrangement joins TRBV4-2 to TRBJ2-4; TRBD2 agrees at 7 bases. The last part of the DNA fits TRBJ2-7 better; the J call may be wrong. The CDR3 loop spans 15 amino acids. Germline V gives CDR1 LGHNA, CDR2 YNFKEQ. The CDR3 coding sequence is TGTGCCAGCAGCCAAGATCAGCGCGGGGGTTACGAGCAGTACTTC. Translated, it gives CASSQDQRGGYEQYF.

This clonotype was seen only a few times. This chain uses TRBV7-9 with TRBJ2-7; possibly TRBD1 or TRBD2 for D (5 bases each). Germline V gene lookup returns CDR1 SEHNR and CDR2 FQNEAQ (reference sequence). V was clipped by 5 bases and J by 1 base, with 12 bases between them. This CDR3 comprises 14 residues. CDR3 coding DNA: TGTGCCAGCAGCGCCCGGGACCAATCCTACGAGCAGTACTTC. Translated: CASSARDQSYEQYF.

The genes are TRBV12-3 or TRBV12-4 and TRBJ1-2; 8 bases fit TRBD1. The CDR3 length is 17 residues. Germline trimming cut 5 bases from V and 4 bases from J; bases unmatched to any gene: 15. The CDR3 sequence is CASSPEVQGALGYGYTF. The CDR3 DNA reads TGTGCCAGCAGTCCTGAGGTCCAGGGGGCGCTGGGCTATGGCTACACCTTC.

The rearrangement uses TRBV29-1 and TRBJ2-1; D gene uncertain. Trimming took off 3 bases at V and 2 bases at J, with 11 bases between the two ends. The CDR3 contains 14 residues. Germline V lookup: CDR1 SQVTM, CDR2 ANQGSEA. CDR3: CSVDRQVTYNEQFF. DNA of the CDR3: TGCAGCGTTGATCGGCAGGTAACCTACAATGAGCAGTTCTTC.

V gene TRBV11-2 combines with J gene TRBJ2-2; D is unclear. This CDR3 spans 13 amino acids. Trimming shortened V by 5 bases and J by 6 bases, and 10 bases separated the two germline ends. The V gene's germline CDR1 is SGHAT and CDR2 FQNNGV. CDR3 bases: TGTGCCAGCAGCGACGACCCGGCCGGGGAGCTGTTTTTT. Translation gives CASSDDPAGELFF.

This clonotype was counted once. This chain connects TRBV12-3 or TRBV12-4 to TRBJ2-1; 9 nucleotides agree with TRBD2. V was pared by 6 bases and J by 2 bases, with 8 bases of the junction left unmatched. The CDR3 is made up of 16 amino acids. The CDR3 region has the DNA TGTGCCAGCAGGAGAATAGCGGGGGCGACCTACAATGAGCAGTTCTTC. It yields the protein CASRRIAGATYNEQFF.

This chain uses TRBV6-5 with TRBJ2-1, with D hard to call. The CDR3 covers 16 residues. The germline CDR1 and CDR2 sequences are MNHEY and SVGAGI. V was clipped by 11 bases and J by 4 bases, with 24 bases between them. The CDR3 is CAPNIRPLVGYNEQFF. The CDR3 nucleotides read TGTGCCCCAAACATCAGGCCGCTGGTGGGGTACAATGAGCAGTTCTTC.

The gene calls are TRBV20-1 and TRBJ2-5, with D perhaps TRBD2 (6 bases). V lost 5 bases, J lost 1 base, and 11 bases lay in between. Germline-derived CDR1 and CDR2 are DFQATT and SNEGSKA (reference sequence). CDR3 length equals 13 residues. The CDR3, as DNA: TGCAGTGCTGGGAGGTCGAGCCAAGAGACCCAGTACTTC. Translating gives CSAGRSSQETQYF.

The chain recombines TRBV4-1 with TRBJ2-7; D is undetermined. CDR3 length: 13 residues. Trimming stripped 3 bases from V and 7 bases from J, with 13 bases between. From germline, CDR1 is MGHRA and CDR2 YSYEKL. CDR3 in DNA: TGCGCCAGCAGCCACAGAGGAGACAAGGAGCAGTACTTC. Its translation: CASSHRGDKEQYF.

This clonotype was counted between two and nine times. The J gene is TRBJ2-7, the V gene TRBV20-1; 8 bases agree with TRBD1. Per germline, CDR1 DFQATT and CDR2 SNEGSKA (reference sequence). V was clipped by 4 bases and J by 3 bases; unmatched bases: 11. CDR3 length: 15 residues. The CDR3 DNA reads TGCAGTGCTACTCGACAGGGGCGACCCCACTACGAGCAGTACTTC. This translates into CSATRQGRPHYEQYF.

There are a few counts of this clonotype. CDR3 coding DNA: TGTGCCAGCACCTCCAGGGAGGGAGGCTGGGAGACCCAGTACTTC. This codes for CASTSREGGWETQYF. V is TRBV9 and J is TRBJ2-5, with 7 bases fitting TRBD2. The CDR3 totals 15 residues. Germline values: CDR1 SGDLS, CDR2 YYNGEE. The V and J ends lost 6 bases and 5 bases, in that order; junction bases with no gene match: 13.

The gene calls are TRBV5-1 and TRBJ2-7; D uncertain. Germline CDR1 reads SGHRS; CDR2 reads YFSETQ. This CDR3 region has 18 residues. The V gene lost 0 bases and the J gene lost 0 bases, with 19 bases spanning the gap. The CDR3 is CASSLEGRQFLSSYEQYF. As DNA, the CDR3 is TGCGCCAGCAGCTTGGAAGGTCGGCAGTTCCTTAGCTCCTACGAGCAGTACTTC. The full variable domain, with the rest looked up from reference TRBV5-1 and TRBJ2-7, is KAGVTQTPRYLIKTRGQQVTLSCSPISGHRSVSWYQQTPGQGLQFLFEYFSETQRNKGNFPGRFSGRQFSNSRSEMNVSTLELGDSALYLCASSLEGRQFLSSYEQYFGPGTRLTVT.

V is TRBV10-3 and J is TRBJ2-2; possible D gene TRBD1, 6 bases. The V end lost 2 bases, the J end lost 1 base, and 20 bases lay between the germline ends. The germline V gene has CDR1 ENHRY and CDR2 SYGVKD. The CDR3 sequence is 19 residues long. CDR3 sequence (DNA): TGTGCCATCAGTGAGGTGGCCCAAGGGGGAATTCTGAACACCGGGGAGCTGTTTTTT. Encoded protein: CAISEVAQGGILNTGELFF.

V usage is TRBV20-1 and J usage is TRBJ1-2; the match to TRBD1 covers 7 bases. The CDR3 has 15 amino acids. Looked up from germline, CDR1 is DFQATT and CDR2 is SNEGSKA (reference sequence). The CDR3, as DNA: TGCGGTACTAACTTAAGACAGGGACCCAGCTATGGCTACACCTTC. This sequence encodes CGTNLRQGPSYGYTF.

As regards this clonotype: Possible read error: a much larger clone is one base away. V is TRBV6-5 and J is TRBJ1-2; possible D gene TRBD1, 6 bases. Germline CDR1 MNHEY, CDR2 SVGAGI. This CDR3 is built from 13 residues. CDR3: CASSLRGNYGCTF. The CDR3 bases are TGTGCCAGCAGCCTCAGGGGAAACTATGGCTGCACCTTC.